The 19 T cell receptor beta chains given below trace back to one sample, sequenced in a study of persistence of HIV-infected CD4 T cells. An overlapping HIV-1 Gag peptide pool stimulated these cells at 0.75 to 1 ug/peptide/mL. CD40L/CD69 double-negative CD45RO-high memory CD4+ T cells were collected. The libraries were made with immunoSEQ version 4 in survey mode. Sequencing was performed with immunoSEQ multiplex PCR; in TCRdb, only in-frame clones are kept and a portion is missing. This table holds roughly 60,000 clones, just under 75% found once. The antigens for these receptors are not known. Sequenced material: CD4+ T cells sorted from PBMCs after 18-hour stimulation, taken from a patient who received antiretroviral therapy. The receptors derive from an adult man with HIV who was CMV-seropositive.

The CDR3 protein is CASSGAGVYTEAFF. CDR3 sequence (DNA): TGCGCCAGCAGTGGGGCAGGGGTATACACTGAAGCTTTCTTT. J is TRBJ1-1 and V is TRBV10-2, with TRBD1 as a possible D gene (6 bases). The CDR3 covers 14 residues. V was shortened by 4 bases and J by 3 bases, with 12 bases between the two germline ends. Germline assignment: CDR1 WSHSY and CDR2 SAAADI.

The J gene is TRBJ1-3, the V gene TRBV19, with TRBD1 as a possible D gene (6 bases). V was cut by 5 bases and J by 2 bases, with 13 bases left in between. Germline loops: CDR1 LNHDA, CDR2 SQIVND (reference sequence). This CDR3 is 15 amino acids long. Written as DNA, the CDR3 is TGTGCCAGTAGTGACCCAGGGACAACTGGAAACACCATATATTTT. Translating gives CASSDPGTTGNTIYF.

This clone was seen only a few times. The J gene is TRBJ1-1, the V gene TRBV12-3 or TRBV12-4; no reliable D call. The CDR3 sequence is 13 residues long. Trimming removed 2 bases from V and 10 bases from J, with 14 bases in between. In DNA, the CDR3 is TGTGCCAGCAGTTTAAACCGAAATTTGGGAGCTTTCTTT. Amino acid sequence: CASSLNRNLGAFF.

The rearrangement links TRBV2 to TRBJ1-5; no reliable D call. The CDR3 length is 13 residues. V was shortened by 6 bases and J by 3 bases, with 9 bases between the two germline ends. Germline V lookup: CDR1 SNHLY, CDR2 FYNNEI. DNA for the CDR3: TGTGCCAGCAGGCCTGGGCTCAATCAGCCCCAGCATTTT. The encoded protein is CASRPGLNQPQHF. Full variable domain (missing parts from reference TRBV2 and TRBJ1-5): EPEVTQTPSHQVTQMGQEVILRCVPISNHLYFYWYRQILGQKVEFLVSFYNNEISEKSEIFDDQFSVERPDGSNFTLKIRSTKLEDSAMYFCASRPGLNQPQHFGDGTRLSIL.

The rearrangement links TRBV5-6 to TRBJ1-4; D is perhaps TRBD1 (6 bases). This CDR3 is 15 amino acids long. V was clipped by 4 bases and J by 4 bases, with 14 bases between them. Looked up from germline, CDR1 is SGHDT and CDR2 is YYEEEE. The CDR3 spells CASSPGQSFNEKLFF. CDR3 nucleotides: TGTGCCAGCAGCCCTGGACAGTCTTTTAATGAAAAACTGTTTTTT.

This chain links TRBV5-1 with TRBJ1-2; 9 bases are a match to TRBD1. With 4 bases clipped from V and 4 bases from J, the junction kept 11 bases outside the gene matches. The CDR3 sequence is 16 residues long. Germline CDR1 and CDR2: SGHRS and YFSETQ. The CDR3 DNA sequence: TGCGCCAGCAGCGCTGACACAGGGGGCAGAGGCTATGGCTACACCTTC. Its translation: CASSADTGGRGYGYTF.

This chain connects TRBV6-5 to TRBJ1-1, with D perhaps matching TRBD1 (5 bases). There are 12 residues in the CDR3. Between the trimmed V and J ends, which lost 10 bases and 1 base, there was a span of 10 bases. Germline CDR1 reads MNHEY; CDR2 reads SVGAGI. The CDR3 spells CATGAWNTEAFF. In nucleotides, the CDR3 is TGTGCCACCGGGGCATGGAACACTGAAGCTTTCTTT.

This clone was observed a single time. The chain uses TRBV7-2 and TRBJ1-6, with 7 bases matching TRBD1. CDR3 length: 15 amino acids. V shed 1 base and J 7 bases; nucleotides not matched to a gene: 4. Germline V gene lookup returns CDR1 SGHTA and CDR2 FQGNSA. DNA of the CDR3: TGTGCCAGCAGCTTAGGAGGGACAGAGAATTCACCCCTCCACTTT. Amino acids: CASSLGGTENSPLHF.

The gene calls are TRBV7-8 and TRBJ1-5; D possibly corresponds to TRBD1 (6 bases). The V and J ends lost 5 bases and 1 base respectively, with 9 bases between them. Germline CDR1 and CDR2: SGHVS and FQNEAQ. The CDR3 is made up of 14 amino acids. The CDR3 region has the DNA TGTGCCAGCAGCCGAAGGGGGAGCAATCAGCCCCAGCATTTT. Translating gives CASSRRGSNQPQHF.

This clone turned up a few times. The chain is built from TRBV18 and TRBJ2-6; D possibly corresponds to TRBD1 (5 bases). This CDR3 is 18 amino acids long. Germline CDR1 KGHSH, CDR2 LQKENI. Trimming took 1 base from V and 4 from J, leaving 17 bases between them. CDR3 sequence (DNA): TGTGCCAGCTCACCACTTACCGCCAGGGAAATCGGGGCCAACGTCCTGACTTTC. Amino acid sequence: CASSPLTAREIGANVLTF.

This rearrangement joins TRBV19 to TRBJ2-2; D is uncertain. V was pared by 4 bases and J by 0 bases, with 12 bases between. Per germline, CDR1 LNHDA and CDR2 SQIVND (reference sequence). CDR3 length equals 16 residues. CDR3 loop: CASSTHRRANTGELFF. The CDR3 nucleotides read TGTGCCAGTAGTACCCACAGAAGAGCGAACACCGGGGAGCTGTTTTTT.

The V and J genes are TRBV28 and TRBJ1-2; D remains ambiguous. The CDR3 length is 16 residues. CDR1 is MDHEN and CDR2 is SYDVKM in the germline V gene. The ends were cut back, 1 base at V and 0 bases at J, with 12 bases in the middle. CDR3 loop: CASSLSRAVPNYGYTF. Written as DNA, the CDR3 is TGTGCCAGCAGTTTATCAAGGGCCGTCCCTAACTATGGCTACACCTTC.

The rearrangement joins TRBV5-1 to TRBJ2-6; 11 nucleotides match TRBD1. CDR1 and CDR2 (germline): SGHRS, YFSETQ. The CDR3 sequence is 18 residues long. V trimming: 0 bases; J trimming: 2 bases; junction bases outside the gene matches: 4. The CDR3 nucleotides read TGCGCCAGCAGCTTGGCTGGACAGGGGGCGGCTGGGGCCAACGTCCTGACTTTC. It codes for CASSLAGQGAAGANVLTF.

This chain uses TRBV7-9 with TRBJ1-3; 8 bases match TRBD1. There are 17 residues in the CDR3. The J segment lost 4 bases and the V segment lost 0 bases, leaving 8 bases of the junction unmatched. In germline, CDR1 is SEHNR, CDR2 FQNEAQ (reference sequence). The CDR3 DNA follows: TGTGCCAGCAGCTTAGCCACAGGGGGTTCGAAAGGAAACACCATATATTTT. Translated: CASSLATGGSKGNTIYF. The full variable domain, with the rest looked up from reference TRBV7-9 and TRBJ1-3, is DTGVSQNPRHKITKRGQNVTFRCDPISEHNRLYWYRQTLGQGPEFLTYFQNEAQLEKSRLLSDRFSAERPKGSFSTLEIQRTEQGDSAMYLCASSLATGGSKGNTIYFGEGSWLTVV.

The chain has TRBV29-1 and TRBJ1-1; D possibly corresponds to TRBD1 (6 bases). The CDR3 covers 14 residues. The V gene's germline CDR1 is SQVTM and CDR2 ANQGSEA. Trimming pared 4 bases from V and 6 bases from J, leaving 18 bases between. For the CDR3, the DNA is TGCAGCGTTGGAAAAGTCTCGGGACACCCTGAAGCTTTCTTT. Its protein is CSVGKVSGHPEAFF.

This chain links TRBV3-1 (or the pseudogene TRBV3-2) with TRBJ2-7; 7 bases match TRBD1. Germline lookup yields CDR1 LGHDT and CDR2 YNNKEL (reference sequence). The V and J ends lost 4 bases and 3 bases, in that order; junction bases with no gene match: 9. The CDR3 has 15 amino acids. The DNA for the CDR3 is TGTGCCAGCAGCCCCCACGACAGGGAGAACTACGAGCAGTACTTC. Residues: CASSPHDRENYEQYF.

The CDR3: CASSFRRLSGNTIYF. The CDR3 region has the DNA TGTGCCAGCAGTTTCAGACGGCTCTCTGGAAACACCATATATTTT. J is TRBJ1-3 and V is TRBV28; D is undetermined. In germline, CDR1 is MDHEN, CDR2 SYDVKM. Trimming cost V 3 bases and J 0 bases, with 9 bases left between them. The CDR3 length is 15 residues.

The chain has TRBV12-3 or TRBV12-4 and TRBJ2-3, with D unresolved. V gave up 0 bases and J gave up 7 bases, with 8 bases separating them. The CDR3 sequence is 13 residues long. CDR3 loop: CASSLAGKYTQYF. CDR3 nucleotide sequence: TGTGCCAGCAGTTTAGCAGGGAAATATACGCAGTATTTT.

The chain is built from TRBV29-1 and TRBJ2-2, with D maybe TRBD2 (7 bases). CDR1 is SQVTM and CDR2 is ANQGSEA in the germline V gene. The CDR3 length is 19 residues. V was clipped by 4 bases and J by 0 bases, with 24 bases between them. CDR3 loop: CSVAAPLGWEGANTGELFF. DNA for the CDR3: TGCAGCGTTGCAGCCCCTTTGGGATGGGAGGGGGCGAACACCGGGGAGCTGTTTTTT.